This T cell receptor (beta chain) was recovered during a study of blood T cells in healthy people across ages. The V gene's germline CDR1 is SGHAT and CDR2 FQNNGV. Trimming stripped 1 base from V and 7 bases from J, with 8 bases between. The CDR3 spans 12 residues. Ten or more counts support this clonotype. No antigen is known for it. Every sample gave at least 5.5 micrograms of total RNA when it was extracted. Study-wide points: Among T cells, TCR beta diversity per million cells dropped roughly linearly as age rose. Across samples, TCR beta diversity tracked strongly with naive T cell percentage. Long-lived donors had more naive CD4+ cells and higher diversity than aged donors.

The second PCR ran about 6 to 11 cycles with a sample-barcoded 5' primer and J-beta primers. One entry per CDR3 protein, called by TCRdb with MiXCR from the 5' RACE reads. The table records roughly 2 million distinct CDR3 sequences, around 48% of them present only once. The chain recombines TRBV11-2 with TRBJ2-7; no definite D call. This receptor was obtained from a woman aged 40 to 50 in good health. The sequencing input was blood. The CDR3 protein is CASSLGLGEQYF. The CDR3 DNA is TGTGCCAGCAGCTTAGGTTTAGGAGAGCAGTACTTC.